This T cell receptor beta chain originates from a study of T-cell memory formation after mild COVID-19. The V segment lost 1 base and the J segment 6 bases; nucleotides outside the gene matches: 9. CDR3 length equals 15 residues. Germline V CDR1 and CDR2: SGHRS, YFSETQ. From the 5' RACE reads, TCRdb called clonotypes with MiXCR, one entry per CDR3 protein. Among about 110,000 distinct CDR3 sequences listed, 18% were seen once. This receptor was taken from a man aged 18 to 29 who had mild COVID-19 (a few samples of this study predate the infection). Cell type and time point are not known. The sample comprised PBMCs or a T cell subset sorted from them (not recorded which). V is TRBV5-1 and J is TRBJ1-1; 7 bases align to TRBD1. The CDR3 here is CASSLLTGNAPEAFF. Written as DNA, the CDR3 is TGCGCCAGCAGCTTGCTGACAGGGAACGCGCCTGAAGCTTTCTTT.